Below, one T cell receptor beta chain is given with its context. Its antigen is unknown. CD45RO+ cells went into CD8 memory alongside CCR7-negative CD45RA+ TemRA cells. An assay was performed, and its level was deep. Methods used by the authors: ImmunoSEQ output held junction-only sequences without quality scores, so filtering differed. Sequenced by immunoSEQ multiplex PCR; TCRdb stores in-frame clones only, minus some. V, J and clone size were drawn from that table, and D and trimming were deduced from the DNA. Of around 690,000 clones listed, about 90% were seen once; the top ten hold 30% to 40%. The sample comes from a study of shared clonotypes between healthy human individuals. Study results and caveats: Donor scarcity curtailed the genetic and exposure-history diversity represented herein.

The CDR3 runs to 13 residues. V lost 6 bases, J lost 4 bases, and 12 bases lay in between. CDR1 LNHDA and CDR2 SQIVND come from the germline V gene (reference sequence). Sequencing was carried out using memory CD8+ T cells from PBMCs. The subset: CD45RO+ cells pooled with CCR7-negative TemRA cells. The TCR was taken from a young man in good health. Some clones in this sample may be carry-over from other donors' samples. V and J are TRBV19 and TRBJ1-1; possible D gene TRBD1, 5 bases. CDR3 loop: CASRISRGTEAFF. CDR3 DNA sequence: TGTGCCAGTAGAATATCTAGGGGCACTGAAGCTTTCTTT.